These 25 T cell receptor beta chains were sequenced from one sample in a study of tissue T cells after allogeneic stem cell transplantation. Repertoires were generated with immunoSEQ multiplex PCR, while TCRdb's copy carries only in-frame clones and drops some. The table has about 10,000 clones, roughly 66% seen once. The starting material was tissue from the jejunum, obtained at autopsy. The receptor set was obtained from a woman aged 18-49 years with breast cancer.

This chain connects TRBV4-1 to TRBJ2-3; 8 nucleotides agree with TRBD2. The CDR3 spans 16 residues. V was clipped by 3 bases and J by 0 bases; unmatched bases: 5. Germline CDR1 and CDR2: MGHRA and YSYEKL. The CDR3 coding sequence is TGCGCCAGCAGCCAGCCGCGGGGGGCTAGCACAGATACGCAGTATTTT. Translated: CASSQPRGASTDTQYF.

By its share, this clone is medium-sized. The rearrangement links TRBV19 to TRBJ1-1; no clear D. CDR3 length equals 13 residues. Germline V gives CDR1 LNHDA, CDR2 SQIVND (reference sequence). The germline V and J ends were trimmed by 6 bases and 0 bases, with 8 bases remaining between them. The CDR3 loop is CASRMHVNTEAFF. The CDR3 bases are TGTGCCAGTAGAATGCATGTGAACACTGAAGCTTTCTTT. The variable domain in full, completed from reference TRBV19 and TRBJ1-1, reads DGGITQSPKYLFRKEGQNVTLSCEQNLNHDAMYWYRQDPGQGLRLIYYSQIVNDFQKGDIAEGYSVSREKKESFPLTVTSAQKNPTAFYLCASRMHVNTEAFFGQGTRLTVV.

V and J are TRBV5-5 and TRBJ2-1; D gene unclear. The ends were cut back, 4 bases at V and 2 bases at J, with 16 bases in the middle. Germline CDR1 reads SGHKS; CDR2 reads YYEKEE (reference sequence). This CDR3 is built from 16 residues. The CDR3 spells CASSGVEGPPYNEQFF. DNA of the CDR3: TGTGCCAGCAGCGGCGTTGAAGGGCCCCCCTACAATGAGCAGTTCTTC.

This clone came up a few times. The V call is TRBV11-2, the J call TRBJ1-2, with D unresolved. Looked up from germline, CDR1 is SGHAT and CDR2 is FQNNGV. V lost 2 bases to trimming and J lost 2 bases, with 6 bases between them. The CDR3 is made up of 13 amino acids. The CDR3 DNA reads TGTGCCAGCAGCTTAAACGTAAACTATGGCTACACCTTC. This gives the protein CASSLNVNYGYTF.

Relative to its sample, this clone is medium-sized. The gene calls are TRBV9 and TRBJ1-5; D is perhaps TRBD1 (5 bases). The CDR3 is 14 residues long. Germline values: CDR1 SGDLS, CDR2 YYNGEE. The V gene lost 3 bases and the J gene lost 3 bases, with 10 bases spanning the gap. The CDR3 loop reads CASSGTPNNQPQHF. As DNA, the CDR3 is TGTGCCAGCAGCGGGACACCGAACAATCAGCCCCAGCATTTT. The full variable domain, in which reference TRBV9 and TRBJ1-5 provide the parts outside the CDR3, is DSGVTQTPKHLITATGQRVTLRCSPRSGDLSVYWYQQSLDQGLQFLIQYYNGEERAKGNILERFSAQQFPDLHSELNLSSLELGDSALYFCASSGTPNNQPQHFGDGTRLSIL.

The genes are TRBV12-3 or TRBV12-4 and TRBJ2-5; tentative D call: TRBD1 (6 bases). The ends were cut back, 7 bases at V and 5 bases at J, with 14 bases in the middle. CDR3 size: 13 residues. In DNA form, the CDR3 reads TGTGCCAGCACCAAGGCAGGGGATGAGACCCAGTACTTC. It is translated as CASTKAGDETQYF.

The chain combines TRBV3-1 (or the pseudogene TRBV3-2) with TRBJ2-1, with 11 bases that match TRBD1. The CDR3 is 17 amino acids. Germline V gene lookup returns CDR1 LGHDT and CDR2 YNNKEL (reference sequence). Trimming took 0 bases from V and 9 from J; bases not matched to a gene: 10. The CDR3 is CASSQESPGQGGGEQFF. CDR3 nucleotides: TGTGCCAGCAGCCAAGAGTCACCGGGACAGGGGGGTGGTGAGCAGTTCTTC.

This rearrangement joins TRBV7-9 to TRBJ2-1; TRBD2 matches at 11 bases. Trimming took 8 bases from V and 10 from J; bases not matched to a gene: 10. The CDR3 has 14 amino acids. Germline V gene lookup returns CDR1 SEHNR and CDR2 FQNEAQ (reference sequence). In DNA form, the CDR3 reads TGTGCCAGCTTAGCGGGAGGGATGTATCGGGAGCAGTTCTTC. Its protein product is CASLAGGMYREQFF.

CDR3 sequence: CASSQDEGADTQYF. Here the CDR3 DNA reads TGCGCCAGCAGCCAAGATGAAGGGGCAGATACGCAGTATTTT. The chain has TRBV4-1 and TRBJ2-3, with D tentatively TRBD1 (5 bases). V lost 0 bases to trimming and J lost 4 bases, with 8 bases between them. In germline, CDR1 is MGHRA, CDR2 YSYEKL. The CDR3 is made up of 14 amino acids.

About this clone: Other DNA sequences in the sample encode the same CDR3. V gene TRBV6-2 or TRBV6-3 combines with J gene TRBJ2-7; no clear D gene. The germline gives CDR1 MNHEY, CDR2 SVGEGT. The CDR3 contains 13 residues. V was pared by 2 bases and J by 1 base, with 6 bases between. The CDR3 DNA reads TGTGCCAGCAGTTACGTCGCGTCCTACGAGCAGTACTTC. Translating it yields CASSYVASYEQYF.

The rearrangement joins TRBV29-1 to TRBJ1-2; D not resolved. The germline CDR1 and CDR2 sequences are SQVTM and ANQGSEA. This CDR3 spans 13 amino acids. The V end lost 4 bases, the J end lost 0 bases, and 9 bases lay between the germline ends. CDR3 sequence: CSVVGGSNYGYTF. The CDR3 DNA follows: TGCAGCGTTGTAGGTGGGTCTAACTATGGCTACACCTTC.

This clone was observed once. This chain connects TRBV29-1 to TRBJ2-7; D call uncertain. The CDR3 runs 12 residues. Trimming removed 5 bases from V and 5 bases from J, with 13 bases in between. Germline V gene lookup returns CDR1 SQVTM and CDR2 ANQGSEA. DNA for the CDR3: TGCAGCGTTAGTGGCGCCCTCCACGAGCAGTACTTC. The encoded protein is CSVSGALHEQYF.

As for this clone: Other DNA sequences in this specimen translate into the identical CDR3. The chain carries TRBV6-2 or TRBV6-3 and TRBJ2-3, with D unresolved. CDR1 and CDR2 (germline): MNHEY, SVGEGT. The CDR3 is 14 residues long. V lost 5 bases and J lost 2, with 11 bases in between. Here the CDR3 reads CASSPLSITDTQYF. The CDR3 DNA sequence: TGTGCCAGCAGTCCCCTTTCTATCACAGATACGCAGTATTTT.

This clone was detected once. The J gene is TRBJ1-4, the V gene TRBV7-2; no firm D call. This CDR3 is built from 15 residues. V shed 1 base and J shed 5 bases, with 11 bases lying between them. CDR1 SGHTA and CDR2 FQGNSA come from the germline V gene. The CDR3 loop is CASSLVGRSNEKLFF. In DNA, the CDR3 is TGTGCCAGCAGCTTAGTCGGGAGATCAAATGAAAAACTGTTTTTT. Looking up the rest from reference TRBV7-2 and TRBJ1-4 gives the full variable domain: GAGVSQSPSNKVTEKGKDVELRCDPISGHTALYWYRQSLGQGLEFLIYFQGNSAPDKSGLPSDRFSAERTGGSVSTLTIQRTQQEDSAVYLCASSLVGRSNEKLFFGSGTQLSVL.

The chain links TRBV5-1 to TRBJ2-6; no clear D gene. CDR1 and CDR2 (germline): SGHRS, YFSETQ. Trimming left V 4 bases short and J 5 bases short, with 7 bases between. The CDR3 loop spans 13 amino acids. The CDR3 DNA sequence: TGCGCCAGCAGCGGCACTTGGGCCAACGTCCTGACTTTC. As protein: CASSGTWANVLTF.

The chain combines TRBV18 with TRBJ1-1, with 7 bases identical to TRBD1. The CDR3 is made up of 14 amino acids. V trimming: 5 bases; J trimming: 1 base; junction bases outside the gene matches: 4. CDR1 KGHSH and CDR2 LQKENI come from the germline V gene. The CDR3: CASSVQGENTEAFF. The CDR3 nucleotides are TGTGCCAGCTCAGTTCAGGGGGAGAACACTGAAGCTTTCTTT.

This clone was seen more than once but under ten times. The CDR3, as DNA: TGTGCCACCGGGTCGACTAGCGGATCCTACGAGCAGTACTTC. It is translated as CATGSTSGSYEQYF. The V gene is TRBV24-1, the J gene TRBJ2-7, with TRBD2 identical over 9 bases. CDR1 and CDR2 from the germline V gene are KGHDR and SFDVKD. V gave up 9 bases and J gave up 1 base; unmatched junction bases: 6. The CDR3 contains 14 residues.

This clone was seen a handful of times. The CDR3 DNA sequence: TGTGCCATCAGTGGGACCCCCGGGGACGGAAGCTCCTACGAGCAGTACTTC. Amino acid sequence: CAISGTPGDGSSYEQYF. The chain carries TRBV10-3 and TRBJ2-7; possibly TRBD1 or TRBD2 for D (5 bases each). This CDR3 region has 17 residues. Germline V CDR1 and CDR2: ENHRY, SYGVKD. V was shortened by 4 bases and J by 0 bases, with 19 bases between the two germline ends.

V and J are TRBV28 and TRBJ1-3; D unresolved. CDR1 is MDHEN, CDR2 SYDVKM, per germline. CDR3 length equals 15 residues. The germline V and J ends were trimmed by 5 bases and 0 bases, with 11 bases remaining between them. The CDR3 protein is CASSLPLDSGNTIYF. The CDR3 region has the DNA TGTGCCAGCAGTCTTCCACTGGACTCTGGAAACACCATATATTTT.

V is TRBV10-3 and J is TRBJ1-2; 7 bases agree with TRBD1. The trim removed 4 bases at V and 6 bases at J, leaving 14 bases unmatched. The CDR3 covers 16 residues. The germline CDR1 and CDR2 sequences are ENHRY and SYGVKD. CDR3: CAISVTPDRESDGYTF. CDR3 in DNA: TGTGCCATCAGTGTAACCCCCGACAGGGAATCGGATGGCTACACCTTC.

The chain combines TRBV3-1 (or the pseudogene TRBV3-2) with TRBJ2-5, with D maybe TRBD2 (5 bases). Trimming cost V 1 base and J 3 bases, with 12 bases left between them. The CDR3 covers 15 residues. Germline CDR1 reads LGHDT; CDR2 reads YNNKEL (reference sequence). The CDR3 DNA is TGTGCCAGCAGCCAAGGGGTTGCCGGGGAAGAGACCCAGTACTTC. Protein product: CASSQGVAGEETQYF.

This clone has only a few counts. The chain links TRBV4-2 to TRBJ2-1; TRBD2 might be the D (6 bases). CDR1 is LGHNA and CDR2 is YNFKEQ in the germline V gene. CDR3 length: 13 amino acids. V was clipped by 0 bases and J by 12 bases, with 12 bases between them. The CDR3 loop reads CASSQDLRGGQFF. The CDR3 region has the DNA TGTGCCAGCAGCCAAGATCTGCGGGGCGGGCAGTTCTTC.

This chain uses TRBV28 with TRBJ1-6; D is ambiguous. CDR3 size: 14 residues. V was clipped by 8 bases and J by 8 bases, with 16 bases between them. From germline, CDR1 is MDHEN and CDR2 SYDVKM. This chain's CDR3 is CASQPGENHSPLHF. CDR3 nucleotides: TGTGCCAGCCAACCCGGAGAAAACCATTCACCCCTCCACTTT. Supplemented by reference TRBV28 and TRBJ1-6, the full variable domain reads DVKVTQSSRYLVKRTGEKVFLECVQDMDHENMFWYRQDPGLGLRLIYFSYDVKMKEKGDIPEGYSVSREKKERFSLILESASTNQTSMYLCASQPGENHSPLHFGNGTRLTVT.

The rearrangement joins TRBV7-2 to TRBJ2-5; perhaps TRBD2 as D (6 bases). V lost 6 bases, J lost 3 bases, and 14 bases lay in between. Germline V gene sequence: CDR1 SGHTA, CDR2 FQGNSA. CDR3 length: 14 amino acids. The CDR3 coding sequence is TGTGCCAGCAGTTATGGGACTGATGAAGAGACCCAGTACTTC. It codes for CASSYGTDEETQYF.

The rearrangement links TRBV28 to TRBJ1-5, with TRBD1 identical over 7 bases. The CDR3 loop spans 18 amino acids. Germline values: CDR1 MDHEN, CDR2 SYDVKM. With 6 bases clipped from V and 7 bases from J, the junction kept 21 bases outside the gene matches. The CDR3 DNA follows: TGTGCCAGCAGCCCATCTCCCAATCGGGCAGGGGGGCGACAGCCCCAGCATTTT. This encodes CASSPSPNRAGGRQPQHF.